The clone carrying this T cell receptor beta chain has more than one count but fewer than ten. The antigen remains unidentified. The CDR3 sequence is 15 residues long. Trimming pared 1 base from V and 2 bases from J, leaving 12 bases between. The germline V gene encodes CDR1 MNHEY and CDR2 SMNVEV (reference sequence). This entry is derived from a study of early T cells in non-severe SARS-CoV-2 infection. Whole-study context: Chains were not paired, and sequencing was done on bulk RNA from unsorted whole blood.

Unique molecular identifiers tagged individual cDNA molecules. MiXCR, applied by TCRdb to the 5' RACE reads, yields one record per CDR3 protein. The sample contains some 55,000 distinct CDR3 sequences, 10% to 15% of which appear only once. Study conclusions and caveats: The matching step, a VDJdb search, favored anti-spike CD8 responses and missed private and CD4 specificities.

The chain uses TRBV27 and TRBJ2-7; D might be TRBD1 (5 bases). The sequenced material came from whole blood. The clonotype comes from an adult who was a healthcare worker with PCR-confirmed SARS-CoV-2 infection or an uninfected control (not recorded which). CDR3 in DNA: TGTGCCAGCAGTTTATGGGCAGGGCTGACCTACGAGCAGTACTTC. It codes for CASSLWAGLTYEQYF.